This is a list of T cell receptor beta chains from one sample in a study of graft-versus-host responses after intestinal transplantation. Profiling relied on immunoSEQ multiplex PCR, and the TCRdb table lists in-frame clones only, not all of them. The table records roughly 80,000 clones, 80% to 95% of them present only once. Source: PBMCs, taken 98 days after intestinal transplantation. These TCRs come from a human patient who received an intestinal transplant, so some T cells may come from the graft donor. Each CDR3 is given with its conserved first and last residue. Each record gives: J gene, D gene, V gene, CDR3 protein. The D gene is left open where the match is weak.

J: TRBJ2-3; D: TRBD1; V: TRBV5-4; CDR3: CASSTRQGSTDTQYF
J: TRBJ2-1; D: TRBD2; V: TRBV4-1; CDR3: CASSRLAGGRVNEQFF
J: TRBJ2-1; D: -; V: TRBV27; CDR3: CASSLNGLGWQFF
J: TRBJ2-7; D: -; V: TRBV21-1; CDR3: CASSKGRGKGTGAYEQYF
J: TRBJ2-1; D: TRBD1; V: TRBV11-2; CDR3: CASSLDHRGEQFF
J: TRBJ1-6; D: TRBD1; V: TRBV6-6; CDR3: CASSYIGQGSPLHF
J: TRBJ1-6; D: -; V: TRBV27; CDR3: CASSLSSYNSPLHF
J: TRBJ2-5; D: -; V: TRBV7-6; CDR3: CASSLGTTTETQYF
J: TRBJ2-7; D: -; V: TRBV6-1; CDR3: CASTERARGYEQYF
J: TRBJ2-7; D: -; V: TRBV4-1; CDR3: CASSPFLAYEQYF
J: TRBJ2-3; D: -; V: TRBV2; CDR3: CASSEPRRDTQYF
J: TRBJ1-2; D: -; V: TRBV13; CDR3: CASSRWRVLDGYTF
J: TRBJ1-5; D: TRBD1; V: TRBV5-4; CDR3: CASSPGGGGEYQPQHF
J: TRBJ1-1; D: -; V: TRBV6-1; CDR3: CATYRGHPTEAFF
J: TRBJ1-5; D: -; V: TRBV6-5; CDR3: CASSDPGAQHF
J: TRBJ1-4; D: TRBD1; V: TRBV27; CDR3: CASRKGQGAGKLFF
J: TRBJ2-3; D: -; V: TRBV6-6; CDR3: CASSYATSSDTQYF
J: TRBJ2-5; D: -; V: TRBV11-1; CDR3: CASSLYGLQETQYF
J: TRBJ2-4; D: TRBD2; V: TRBV4-1; CDR3: CASSPQRGRTKNIQYF
J: TRBJ2-7; D: TRBD1; V: TRBV29-1; CDR3: CSVRTGVSYEQYF
J: TRBJ1-5; D: TRBD1; V: TRBV19; CDR3: CASSIDLFRGLDQPQHF
J: TRBJ1-4; D: -; V: TRBV28; CDR3: CASRKTGSNEKLFF
J: TRBJ2-7; D: -; V: TRBV5-1; CDR3: CASSREGSYEQYF
J: TRBJ1-2; D: -; V: TRBV7-9; CDR3: CASSLNPLYYGYTF
J: -; D: TRBD1; V: TRBV10-1; CDR3: CASGDRGTYEQYF
J: TRBJ1-2; D: TRBD1; V: TRBV28; CDR3: CASSFVQGADGYTF
J: TRBJ1-2; D: TRBD1; V: TRBV7-3; CDR3: CASSLGTGYYGYTF
J: TRBJ2-3; D: -; V: TRBV6-6; CDR3: CASSPTGTDTQYF
J: TRBJ2-3; D: -; V: TRBV9; CDR3: CASSRYGRLVTDTQYF
J: TRBJ2-7; D: -; V: TRBV4-1; CDR3: CASSQVLFRTETYEQYF
J: TRBJ1-1; D: -; V: TRBV7-8; CDR3: CASSYWDTEAFF
J: TRBJ2-1; D: -; V: TRBV6-5; CDR3: CASRKDRFYNEQFF
J: TRBJ2-7; D: -; V: TRBV14; CDR3: CASSQSSYEQYF
J: TRBJ2-5; D: -; V: TRBV27; CDR3: CASSLRLAETQYF
J: TRBJ2-3; D: -; V: TRBV10-3; CDR3: CAISSGTTRGTQYF
J: TRBJ2-4; D: TRBD1; V: TRBV6-7; CDR3: CASSYRDRAKNIQYF
J: TRBJ1-1; D: TRBD1; V: TRBV6-4; CDR3: CASSDGTGTEAFF
J: TRBJ2-5; D: -; V: TRBV9; CDR3: CASSVKTQYF
J: TRBJ2-5; D: -; V: TRBV7-6; CDR3: CASSLVGGSGETQYF
J: TRBJ2-7; D: TRBD1; V: TRBV19; CDR3: CATTDRAYEQYF
J: TRBJ1-5; D: TRBD1; V: TRBV10-2; CDR3: CASTSGQGNQPQHF
J: TRBJ2-7; D: -; V: TRBV4-1; CDR3: CASSQVTGFSYEQYF
J: TRBJ2-7; D: -; V: TRBV6-5; CDR3: CASSRTSTYEQYF
J: TRBJ1-2; D: -; V: TRBV28; CDR3: CASSLALAGYGYTF
J: TRBJ1-6; D: TRBD1; V: TRBV4-1; CDR3: CASSGGDREGSPLHF
J: TRBJ2-7; D: TRBD1; V: TRBV5-4; CDR3: CASSVRDRGDEQYF
J: TRBJ2-3; D: TRBD2; V: TRBV4-2; CDR3: CASSQDRGGTDTQYF
J: TRBJ2-2; D: -; V: TRBV6-6; CDR3: CASRRVQGNTGELFF
J: TRBJ2-1; D: -; V: TRBV28; CDR3: CASSTGRQDEQFF
J: TRBJ2-7; D: TRBD2; V: TRBV27; CDR3: CASSSPLKTSRKTYEQYF